This entry describes one T cell receptor (beta chain). Researchers sorted participants into cohorts using their self-reported clinical history. The data belong to a study of blood T cell repertoires in COVID-19. Study context: The United States, Italy and Spain were the sources of the acute and convalescent COVID-19 samples. The cDNA or gDNA used as material had been derived from T cells, B-cell-depleted T cells, or PBMCs.

Source study methods: From reference gene primer amplification, estimates of nucleated cell counts were derived. Produced via immunoSEQ multiplex PCR; TCRdb's table is partial and in-frame only. D and trimming come from the DNA, and the V and J calls and clone size come from that table. The sample has about 360,000 clones; roughly 88% are singletons. The TCR originated in a woman aged 40 to 50 with acute COVID-19. The material sequenced was PBMCs or T cells enriched from blood (not recorded which).

As DNA, the CDR3 is TGTGCCAGCAGCGGGGAAAGGGGGAGCAATCAGCCCCAGCATTTT. Its translation is CASSGERGSNQPQHF. The chain uses TRBV2 and TRBJ1-5; D may be TRBD1 (6 bases). V was shortened by 6 bases and J by 1 base, with 13 bases between the two germline ends. This CDR3 region has 15 residues. From germline, CDR1 is SNHLY and CDR2 FYNNEI.